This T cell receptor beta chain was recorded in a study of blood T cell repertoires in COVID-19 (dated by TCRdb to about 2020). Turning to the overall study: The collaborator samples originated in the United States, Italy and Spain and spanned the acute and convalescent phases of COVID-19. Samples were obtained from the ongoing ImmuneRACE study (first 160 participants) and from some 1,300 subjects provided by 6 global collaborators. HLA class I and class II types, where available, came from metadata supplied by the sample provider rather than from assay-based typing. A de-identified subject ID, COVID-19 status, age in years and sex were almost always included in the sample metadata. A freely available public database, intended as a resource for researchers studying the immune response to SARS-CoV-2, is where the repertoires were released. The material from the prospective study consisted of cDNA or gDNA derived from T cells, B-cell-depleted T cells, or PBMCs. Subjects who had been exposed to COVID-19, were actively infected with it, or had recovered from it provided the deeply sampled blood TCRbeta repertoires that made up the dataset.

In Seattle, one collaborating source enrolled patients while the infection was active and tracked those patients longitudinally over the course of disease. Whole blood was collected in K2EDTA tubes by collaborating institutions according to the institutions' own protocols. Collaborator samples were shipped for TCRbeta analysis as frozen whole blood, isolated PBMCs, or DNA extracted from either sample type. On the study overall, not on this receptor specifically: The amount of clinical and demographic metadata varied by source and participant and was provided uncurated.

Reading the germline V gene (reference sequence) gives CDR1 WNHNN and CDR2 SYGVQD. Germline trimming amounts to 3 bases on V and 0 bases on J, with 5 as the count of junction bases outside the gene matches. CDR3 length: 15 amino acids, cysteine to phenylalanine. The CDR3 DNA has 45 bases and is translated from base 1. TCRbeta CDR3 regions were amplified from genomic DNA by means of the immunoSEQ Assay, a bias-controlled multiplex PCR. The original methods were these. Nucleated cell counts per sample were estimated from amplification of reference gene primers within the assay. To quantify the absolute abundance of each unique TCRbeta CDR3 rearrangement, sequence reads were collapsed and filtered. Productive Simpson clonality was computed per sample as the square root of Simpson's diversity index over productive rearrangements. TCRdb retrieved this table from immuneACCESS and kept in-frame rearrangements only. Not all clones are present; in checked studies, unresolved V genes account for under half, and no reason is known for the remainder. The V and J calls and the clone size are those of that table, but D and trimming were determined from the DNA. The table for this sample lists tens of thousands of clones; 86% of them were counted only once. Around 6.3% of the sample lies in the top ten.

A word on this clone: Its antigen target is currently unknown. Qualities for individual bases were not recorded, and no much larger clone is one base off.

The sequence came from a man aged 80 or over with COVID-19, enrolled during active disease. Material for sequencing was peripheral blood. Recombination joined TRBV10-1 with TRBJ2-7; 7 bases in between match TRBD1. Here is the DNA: TGCGCCAGCAGTGACGGGACAGACTACTCCTACGAGCAGTACTTC. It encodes CASSDGTDYSYEQYF.